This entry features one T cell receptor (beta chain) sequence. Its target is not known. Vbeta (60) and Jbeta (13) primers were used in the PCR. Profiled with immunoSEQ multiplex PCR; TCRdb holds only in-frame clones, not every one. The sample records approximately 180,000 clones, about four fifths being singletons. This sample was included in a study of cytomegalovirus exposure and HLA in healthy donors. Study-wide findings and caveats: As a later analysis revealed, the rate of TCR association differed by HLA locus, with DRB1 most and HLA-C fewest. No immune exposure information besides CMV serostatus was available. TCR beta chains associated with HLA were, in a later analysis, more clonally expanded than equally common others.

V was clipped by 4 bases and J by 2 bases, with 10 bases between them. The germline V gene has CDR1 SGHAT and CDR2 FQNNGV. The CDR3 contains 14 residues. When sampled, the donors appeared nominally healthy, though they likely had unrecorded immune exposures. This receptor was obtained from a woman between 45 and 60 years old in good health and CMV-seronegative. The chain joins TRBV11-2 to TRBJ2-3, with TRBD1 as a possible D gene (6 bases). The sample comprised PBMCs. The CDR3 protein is CASSYRAHTDTQYF. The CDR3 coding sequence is TGTGCCAGCAGCTACAGGGCCCACACAGATACGCAGTATTTT.